Each of the 4 T cell receptor beta chains below was sequenced from the same sample in a study of beta chain features in type 1 diabetes. Findings and caveats of the study: All four CD4+ subsets from Type 1 diabetes patients carried moderately but significantly shorter TCRB CDR3s.

Their antigen targets remain unknown. Expressed TCRB transcripts were sequenced after all isolated RNA was converted to cDNA. The method was immunoSEQ multiplex PCR; TCRdb's version includes in-frame clones alone and lacks a portion of them. The sample holds under 250,000 clones, approximately 15% seen once. Sequenced: naive CD4+ T cells from blood. These receptors all stem from a man aged 25-45 years with type 1 diabetes.

The V call is TRBV5-1, the J call TRBJ2-5; weak D call: TRBD1 (6 bases). This CDR3 spans 14 amino acids. Germline lookup yields CDR1 SGHRS and CDR2 YFSETQ. Trimming shortened V by 3 bases and J by 3 bases, and 12 bases separated the two germline ends. The CDR3 DNA reads as TGCGCCAGCAGCTATACCCCAGGGGAAGAGACCCAGTACTTC. Protein product: CASSYTPGEETQYF.

This clone has only a few counts. The genes are TRBV2 and TRBJ1-4; 9 bases align to TRBD1. Germline V gene lookup returns CDR1 SNHLY and CDR2 FYNNEI. With V trimmed by 2 bases and J by 8 bases, 3 bases remained unmatched. CDR3 length: 14 residues. DNA of the CDR3: TGTGCCAGCAGTGAATGGACAGGGGTAGAAAAACTGTTTTTT. Amino acids: CASSEWTGVEKLFF.

This chain joins TRBV7-2 and TRBJ2-1; 13 bases map to TRBD2. Trimming cost V 2 bases and J 7 bases; bases outside gene matches: 5. CDR3 length: 16 residues. The germline V gene encodes CDR1 SGHTA and CDR2 FQGNSA. In DNA form, the CDR3 reads TGTGCCAGCAGCTTACCTACTAGCGGGAGGGGGAATGAGCAGTTCTTC. As protein: CASSLPTSGRGNEQFF.

This chain connects TRBV20-1 to TRBJ2-7; perhaps TRBD1 as D (5 bases). CDR3 length equals 11 residues. Germline assignment: CDR1 DFQATT and CDR2 SNEGSKA (reference sequence). V was shortened by 6 bases and J by 3 bases, with 9 bases between the two germline ends. The CDR3 sequence: CSASDSYEQYF. CDR3 bases: TGCAGTGCAAGCGACAGCTACGAGCAGTACTTC.